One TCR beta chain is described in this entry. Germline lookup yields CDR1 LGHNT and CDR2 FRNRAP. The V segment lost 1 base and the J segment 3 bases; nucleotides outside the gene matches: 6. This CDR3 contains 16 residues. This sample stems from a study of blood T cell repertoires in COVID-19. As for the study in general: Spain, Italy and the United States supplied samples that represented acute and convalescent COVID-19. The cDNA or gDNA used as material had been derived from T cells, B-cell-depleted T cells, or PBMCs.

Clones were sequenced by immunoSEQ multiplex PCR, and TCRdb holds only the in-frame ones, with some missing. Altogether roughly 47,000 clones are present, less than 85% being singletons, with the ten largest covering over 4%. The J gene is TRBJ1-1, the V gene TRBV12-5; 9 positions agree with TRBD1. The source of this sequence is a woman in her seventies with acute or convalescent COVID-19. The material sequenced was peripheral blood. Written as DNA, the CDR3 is TGTGCTAGTGGTTTGGCAATGGGACAGGGATACACTGAAGCTTTCTTT. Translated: CASGLAMGQGYTEAFF.